A single sample is the source of the 6 T cell receptor beta chains below, sequenced in a study of T cell responses to AZD1222 COVID-19 vaccine. Using immunoSEQ multiplex PCR, the repertoire was profiled, and TCRdb retains in-frame clones only, with some absent. The sample has 150,000 to 200,000 clones; under 95% are singletons. The sequences come from peripheral blood, collected 28 days after the second AZD1222 dose. Receptor source: an adult who received the AZD1222 COVID-19 vaccine.

The gene calls are TRBV24-1 and TRBJ2-6; D possibly matches TRBD1 or TRBD2 (5 bases each). The CDR3 totals 18 residues. V shed 7 bases and J shed 1 base, with 19 bases lying between them. Germline CDR1 KGHDR, CDR2 SFDVKD. The CDR3 region has the DNA TGTGCCACCAGGGGGGAAGGGACGCGGACTTCTGGGGCCAACGTCCTGACTTTC. It is translated as CATRGEGTRTSGANVLTF.

The chain carries TRBV19 and TRBJ2-1; 10 nucleotides match TRBD1. The CDR3 length is 17 residues. The trim removed 4 bases at V and 4 bases at J, leaving 10 bases unmatched. CDR1 is LNHDA and CDR2 is SQIVND in the germline V gene (reference sequence). Written as DNA, the CDR3 is TGTGCCAGTAGTACAAGACAGGGGGCGGCCAGGTACAATGAGCAGTTCTTC. It codes for CASSTRQGAARYNEQFF.

V usage is TRBV5-8 and J usage is TRBJ1-1, with no clear D. Germline-derived CDR1 and CDR2 are SGHTS and YDEGEE. V dropped 5 bases and J dropped 1 base, with 6 bases sitting between them. The CDR3 extends over 12 amino acids. Here the CDR3 reads CASSGGNTEAFF. The CDR3 DNA follows: TGTGCCAGCAGTGGAGGGAACACTGAAGCTTTCTTT.

The rearrangement uses TRBV7-9 and TRBJ2-2, with D tentatively TRBD2 (6 bases). V was clipped by 5 bases and J by 7 bases, with 14 bases between them. CDR3 length: 14 residues. Germline CDR1 reads SEHNR; CDR2 reads FQNEAQ (reference sequence). The CDR3 coding sequence is TGTGCCAGCAGCAAACCTATCGGGGGCGGGGAGCTGTTTTTT. Translated, it gives CASSKPIGGGELFF.

V and J are TRBV6-5 and TRBJ1-2, with 7 bases lining up with TRBD1. The length of the CDR3 is 14 residues. Germline CDR1 and CDR2: MNHEY and SVGAGI. V trimming: 6 bases; J trimming: 7 bases; junction bases outside the gene matches: 11. In DNA form, the CDR3 reads TGTGCCAGCAGCCGAGAAAGACAGGGAGCTGGCTACACCTTC. It yields the protein CASSRERQGAGYTF.

The V gene is TRBV29-1, the J gene TRBJ1-2; tentative D call: TRBD1 (6 bases). The CDR3 runs to 13 residues. Germline loops: CDR1 SQVTM, CDR2 ANQGSEA. The V gene lost 4 bases and the J gene lost 2 bases, with 11 bases spanning the gap. The CDR3 protein is CSVVGGYNYGYTF. Written as DNA, the CDR3 is TGCAGCGTTGTAGGGGGGTACAACTATGGCTACACCTTC.